This is a list of T cell receptor beta chains from one sample in a study of beta chain features in type 1 diabetes. Only in-frame clones appear in the TCRdb table, and some are missing; sequencing was by immunoSEQ multiplex PCR. The sample records around 250,000 clones, more than 11% being singletons. Sequenced material: naive CD4+ T cells from blood. The receptors shown here come from a young man with type 1 diabetes. CDR3s include the opening cysteine and the closing phenylalanine or tryptophan. The order of the fields is V gene, clone size, D gene, J gene, CDR3 DNA, CDR3 protein. The D gene is left open where the match is weak. Clone sizes are given selectively: once, few, many, or a class where the clone is expanded.

>TRBV9|.|TRBD1|TRBJ1-6
TGTGCCAGCAGCGTGGACCCATGGGACAGGGAGGTGTCACCCCTCCACTTT
CASSVDPWDREVSPLHF
>TRBV2|.|TRBD1|TRBJ2-7
TGTGCCAGCAGAGGGGGACAGGGGCAGCACGAGCAGTACTTC
CASRGGQGQHEQYF
>TRBV23-1|few|TRBD1|TRBJ1-5
TGCGCCAATACAGGGGGCCGTCATCAGCCCCAGCATTTT
CANTGGRHQPQHF
>TRBV19|.|.|TRBJ1-1
TGTGCCAGTAGTATAGATCAGGGCATGAACACTGAAGCTTTCTTT
CASSIDQGMNTEAFF
>TRBV7-2|few|.|TRBJ2-2
TGTGCCAGCAGCTTAGGCAGGAACACCGGGGAGCTGTTTTTT
CASSLGRNTGELFF
>TRBV7-2|few|TRBD2|TRBJ2-3
TGTGCCAGCAGCGCAAGCGGGAGGGCGGGCACAGATACGCAGTATTTT
CASSASGRAGTDTQYF
>TRBV11-2|few|TRBD1|TRBJ1-2
TGTGCCAGCAGCTTAGTGACAGGGGCCTATGGCTACACCTTC
CASSLVTGAYGYTF
>TRBV11-3|once|TRBD2|TRBJ2-7
TGTGCCAGCAGCTTAGTAGGCGGGGGAATCTACGAGCAGTACTTC
CASSLVGGGIYEQYF
>TRBV19|.|TRBD2|TRBJ2-3
TGTGCCAGTAGTTCCTTGACTAGCGGACGATACACAGATACGCAGTATTTT
CASSSLTSGRYTDTQYF
>TRBV13|few|TRBD1|TRBJ1-1
TGTGCCAGCAGCCCTCCGACAGGGACGGCCACTGAAGCTTTCTTT
CASSPPTGTATEAFF
>TRBV4-1|.|.|TRBJ1-6
TGCGCCAGCAGCCAATGGCCCGAAGGGAGCAATTCACCCCTCCACTTT
CASSQWPEGSNSPLHF
>TRBV6-1|.|TRBD1|TRBJ1-1
TGTGCCAGCAGGGGGACAGGGCGTGTTGAAGCTTTCTTT
CASRGTGRVEAFF
>TRBV14|few|.|TRBJ2-5
TGTGCCAGCAGCCAAGAACCTTTGGAGCCCCAGTACTTC
CASSQEPLEPQYF
>TRBV20-1|few|.|TRBJ1-1
TGCAGTGGACTGATGAACACTGAAGCTTTCTTT
CSGLMNTEAFF
>TRBV18|.|TRBD1|TRBJ1-1
TGTGCCAGCTCAGACGGACAGGGGTTCTCAGAAGCTTTCTTT
CASSDGQGFSEAFF
>TRBV10-3|.|.|TRBJ2-7
TGTGCCATCAGTGAGACCTACGAGCAGTACTTC
CAISETYEQYF
>TRBV19|.|.|TRBJ2-1
TGTGCCAGTAGTCCGAGGCAGGGGTCGACCTACAATGAGCAGTTCTTC
CASSPRQGSTYNEQFF
>TRBV19|few|.|TRBJ2-7
TGTGCCAGTAACCGGGGCGGCAGGGGCTACGAGCAGTACTTC
CASNRGGRGYEQYF
>TRBV5-1|.|.|TRBJ2-7
TGCGCCAGCAGCTTGATGAGCGGTACACCCTACGAGCAGTACTTC
CASSLMSGTPYEQYF
>TRBV30|few|TRBD1|TRBJ1-2
TGTGCCTGGAGTTCGGACAGGGGAAGTCATGGCTACACCTTC
CAWSSDRGSHGYTF
>TRBV9|few|.|TRBJ2-7
TGTGCCAGCAGCGTAGGGGGCCTAGCGCACTCCTACGAGCAGTACTTC
CASSVGGLAHSYEQYF
>TRBV15|few|.|TRBJ2-7
TGTGCCCCCGAACGGGAGACCTACGAGCAGTACTTC
CAPERETYEQYF
>TRBV2|.|.|TRBJ2-5
TGTGCCAGCAAGGGGACACCCTCGGGGACCCAGTACTTC
CASKGTPSGTQYF
>TRBV2|few|.|TRBJ2-2
TGTGCCAGCACTGGACAAAGGGTGCCCGGGGAGCTGTTTTTT
CASTGQRVPGELFF
>TRBV6-5|few|.|TRBJ1-2
TGTGCCAGCAGTTACGAGATTAACTATGGCTACACCTTC
CASSYEINYGYTF
>TRBV2|.|.|TRBJ2-4
TGTGCCAGCAGTCCACTCGATACAGCAGCCAAAAACATTCAGTACTTC
CASSPLDTAAKNIQYF
>TRBV7-9|few|TRBD1|TRBJ1-2
TGTGCCAGCAGCCTCCGGGACAGGGGAGTCAATGGCTACACCTTC
CASSLRDRGVNGYTF
>TRBV1|.|.|TRBJ2-1
TGCACCAGCAGCGGACAGACTCTAGCGGTACTGGACAATGAGCAGTTCTTC
CTSSGQTLAVLDNEQFF
>TRBV5-1|.|TRBD1|TRBJ2-7
TGCGCCAGCAGCTTGACAGGGGGTACCTACGAGCAGTACTTC
CASSLTGGTYEQYF
>TRBV4-1|.|.|TRBJ1-2
TGCGCCAGCAGCCGGGCCCAAACAGAAGGTGGCTACACCTTC
CASSRAQTEGGYTF
>TRBV19|.|TRBD1|TRBJ1-5
TGTGCCAGTAGTATCGACAGGGCGGACAATCAGCCCCAGCATTTT
CASSIDRADNQPQHF
>TRBV6-6|.|TRBD1|TRBJ1-2
TGTGCCAGCAGTTACTCTGCGGGACAGGGGGGTGGCTACACCTTC
CASSYSAGQGGGYTF
>TRBV29-1|few|TRBD1|TRBJ2-7
TGCAGCGTCGGGACAGGGGCCTACGAGCAGTACTTC
CSVGTGAYEQYF
>TRBV5-1|few|.|TRBJ2-5
TGCGCCAGCAGTACGGGACAAGAGACCCAGTACTTC
CASSTGQETQYF
>TRBV14|few|.|TRBJ1-1
TGTGCCAGCAGCCAAGTAACCGGGACTGAAGCTTTCTTT
CASSQVTGTEAFF
>TRBV4-1|few|.|TRBJ1-2
TGCGCCAGCAGCCAAGCAGGGCAGGGCCCTGGTGGCTACACCTTC
CASSQAGQGPGGYTF
>TRBV30|.|.|TRBJ1-5
TGTGCCTGGAGTGGGGCAGTGCCCGACCAGCCCCAGCATTTT
CAWSGAVPDQPQHF
>TRBV29-1|.|TRBD2|TRBJ2-1
TGCAGCGCTAGGAGCGGGGGGGTCAATGAGCAGTTCTTC
CSARSGGVNEQFF
>TRBV20-1|few|.|TRBJ2-3
TGCAGTGCCCACAGGGCAGATACGCAGTATTTT
CSAHRADTQYF
>TRBV29-1|few|.|TRBJ2-7
TGCAGCGTGTCCCGGGACTCCACCTACGAGCAGTACTTC
CSVSRDSTYEQYF
>TRBV6-4|few|.|TRBJ1-1
TGTGCCAGCAGCGCTCAGGAGAACACTGAAGCTTTCTTT
CASSAQENTEAFF
>TRBV30|.|.|TRBJ2-2
TGTGCCTGGAGTGTACTGTTGCCCGGGGAGCTGTTTTTT
CAWSVLLPGELFF
>TRBV5-1|.|TRBD1|TRBJ2-5
TGCGCCAGCAGCTTCATTACAGGGGGCAAAGAAACCCAGTACTTC
CASSFITGGKETQYF
>TRBV27|.|.|TRBJ2-2
TGTGCCAGCAGTTTCTCCGCGGGGACGGGGAACACCGGGGAGCTGTTTTTT
CASSFSAGTGNTGELFF
>TRBV7-2|.|.|TRBJ2-1
TGTGCCAGCAGCAGATACCAAGGGGGCAATGAGCAGTTCTTC
CASSRYQGGNEQFF
>TRBV9|.|.|TRBJ2-3
TGTGCCAGCAGCGTAGGACAGAAGCCTAACACAGATACGCAGTATTTT
CASSVGQKPNTDTQYF
>TRBV29-1|few|.|TRBJ2-1
TGCAGCGCCGGGACAAGGGCAGTAGCGTATAGGGACAATGAGCAGTTCTTC
CSAGTRAVAYRDNEQFF
>TRBV30|few|.|TRBJ2-2
TGTGCCTGGAATACTAGGACGACCACCGGGGAGCTGTTTTTT
CAWNTRTTTGELFF
>TRBV30|.|.|TRBJ1-1
TGTGCCTGGAGATTTGAGTCTGAAGCTTTCTTT
CAWRFESEAFF